This TCR beta chain derives from a study of shared clonotypes between healthy human individuals. General study points: Sorted-subset samples were not fully sequenced, rarefaction indicated.

Only in-frame clones appear in the TCRdb table, and some are missing; sequencing was by immunoSEQ multiplex PCR. Of over 850,000 clones in the sample, 78% are singletons; the top ten hold more than 0.55%. As to this clone: The antigen is undetermined.

Germline V gene sequence: CDR1 SGHVS, CDR2 FNYEAQ. Trimming removed 5 bases at V and 2 bases at J, with 16 bases between. The CDR3 contains 15 residues. The origin of this receptor is a man aged 18 to 30 in good health. Some clones in this sample may be carry-over from other donors' samples. The sample comprised memory CD4+ T cells from PBMCs. Specified subset: CD45RA-negative fraction. This chain links TRBV7-6 with TRBJ2-7; D tentatively fits TRBD1 or TRBD2 (5 bases each). For the CDR3, the DNA is TGTGCCAGCAGCCTCCGGGACGGACTCCCCTACGAGCAGTACTTC. Translated, it gives CASSLRDGLPYEQYF.